This TCR beta chain came from a study of beta chain features in type 1 diabetes. Study as a whole: Cell yields, gender and age were similar in healthy donors and patients. General study points: Shorter templates might be favored by PCR, equally in patients and controls. The study found moderately but significantly shorter TCRB CDR3s in all four CD4+ subsets of Type 1 diabetes patients.

Comment on this clone: Antigen specificity is unknown.

V lost 4 bases and J 4 bases, leaving 13 bases between the germline ends. This CDR3 has 14 amino acids. The germline CDR1 and CDR2 sequences are PRHDT and FYEKMQ (reference sequence). Expressed TCRB transcripts were sequenced, since all the RNA that had been isolated was reverse transcribed. Around 3.57 million reads was the average for naive, central memory and regulatory T cell samples. Some clones are missing from TCRdb's copy, which holds only in-frame ones; the method was immunoSEQ multiplex PCR. Of about 640,000 clones listed, around 12% are singletons. The sequenced material came from naive CD4+ T cells from blood. The V gene is TRBV13, the J gene TRBJ1-2; D ambiguous. The clonotype was recovered from a man under 40 with type 1 diabetes. CDR3 bases: TGTGCCAGCAGCTCCAGGCGGGCCACCTATGGCTACACCTTC. The encoded protein is CASSSRRATYGYTF. Together with reference TRBV13 and TRBJ1-2, the CDR3 gives the full variable domain: AAGVIQSPRHLIKEKRETATLKCYPIPRHDTVYWYQQGPGQDPQFLISFYEKMQSDKGSIPDRFSAQQFSDYHSELNMSSLELGDSALYFCASSSRRATYGYTFGSGTRLTVV.